Listed here is a single T cell receptor (beta chain). This entry comes from a study of OX40 agonist ivuxolimab in advanced cancers. Study information: Ivuxolimab, which is an agonistic anti-OX40 (CD134) antibody, was administered to the patients. Participants averaged about 60 years of age (range about 23 to 80) and were roughly 80% male.

TCRdb's table, derived via immunoSEQ multiplex PCR, lists solely in-frame clones and lacks some. Here the sample spans roughly 48,000 clones, nearly 85% being singletons. The CDR3 extends over 14 amino acids. V was trimmed by 5 bases and J by 9 bases, leaving 14 bases between them. CDR1 is SGHTA, CDR2 FQGNSA, per germline. The sample consisted of CD4+ or CD8+ T cells sorted from blood, taken in a trial of the OX40 agonist ivuxolimab. The chain is built from TRBV7-2 and TRBJ1-6; a weak D match, TRBD1 (6 bases). The TCR comes from an adult with an advanced solid tumor such as melanoma, head and neck, liver or kidney cancer. Written as DNA, the CDR3 is TGTGCCAGCAGCGCACAGGGAGTGGTTTCACCCCTCCACTTT. Translating gives CASSAQGVVSPLHF. Filled out from reference TRBV7-2 and TRBJ1-6, the complete variable domain reads GAGVSQSPSNKVTEKGKDVELRCDPISGHTALYWYRQSLGQGLEFLIYFQGNSAPDKSGLPSDRFSAERTGGSVSTLTIQRTQQEDSAVYLCASSAQGVVSPLHFGNGTRLTVT.